These 27 T cell receptor beta chains were sequenced from one sample in a study of OX40 agonist ivuxolimab in advanced cancers. Clones were sequenced by immunoSEQ multiplex PCR, and TCRdb holds only the in-frame ones, with some missing. The table records over 60,000 clones, 94% of them present only once. The sample in question was CD4+ or CD8+ T cells sorted from blood, obtained in a trial of the OX40 agonist ivuxolimab. All receptors come from an adult with an advanced solid tumor such as melanoma, head and neck, liver or kidney cancer.

This sequence joins TRBV6-1 and TRBJ1-5; perhaps TRBD1 as D (5 bases). Germline assignment: CDR1 MNHNS and CDR2 SASEGT. V lost 8 bases and J 0 bases, leaving 11 bases between the germline ends. There are 14 residues in the CDR3. The CDR3 DNA sequence: TGTGCCAGCTGGGGCAGGGATAGCAATCAGCCCCAGCATTTT. Its protein is CASWGRDSNQPQHF.

The genes are TRBV27 and TRBJ2-6; 7 bases align to TRBD2. Trimming cost V 2 bases and J 4 bases; bases outside gene matches: 8. The CDR3 has 17 amino acids. CDR1 and CDR2 (germline): MNHEY, SMNVEV (reference sequence). The CDR3 region is CASSLGDYPLGANVLTF. In DNA, the CDR3 is TGTGCCAGCAGTTTAGGGGACTACCCTCTGGGGGCCAACGTCCTGACTTTC.

The chain joins TRBV2 to TRBJ1-1; tentatively, D is TRBD1 (5 bases). This CDR3 has 12 residues. Germline V CDR1 and CDR2: SNHLY, FYNNEI. V gave up 6 bases and J gave up 10 bases, with 15 bases separating them. The CDR3 loop reads CASRGQGSVAFF. CDR3 DNA: TGTGCCAGCAGGGGTCAGGGCTCTGTAGCTTTCTTT.

This clone has a single count. J is TRBJ2-7 and V is TRBV20-1; weak D call: TRBD2 (6 bases). CDR1 and CDR2 from the germline V gene are DFQATT and SNEGSKA (reference sequence). V lost 5 bases, J lost 2 bases, and 7 bases lay in between. CDR3 length: 11 amino acids. CDR3 residues: CSAGGTYEQYF. The DNA for the CDR3 is TGCAGTGCTGGGGGGACCTACGAGCAGTACTTC.

The chain couples TRBV10-2 to TRBJ2-1, with D possibly being TRBD2 (6 bases). Germline values: CDR1 WSHSY, CDR2 SAAADI. CDR3 length: 14 amino acids. The V end lost 4 bases, the J end lost 2 bases, and 9 bases lay between the germline ends. CDR3 sequence (DNA): TGCGCCAGCAGTGTCGGGAGTACCTACAATGAGCAGTTCTTC. It is translated as CASSVGSTYNEQFF.

There are a few counts of this clone. This chain links TRBV28 with TRBJ1-1, with 8 nucleotides matching TRBD1. From germline, CDR1 is MDHEN and CDR2 SYDVKM. V dropped 7 bases and J dropped 5; count of bases not matched to a gene: 12. This CDR3 comprises 15 residues. CDR3 nucleotide sequence: TGTGCCAGCACCTTACCCGACAGGGGAGAGACTGAAGCTTTCTTT. It translates to CASTLPDRGETEAFF.

The chain has TRBV2 and TRBJ2-1; TRBD1 matches 9 bases. Germline V CDR1 and CDR2: SNHLY, FYNNEI. This CDR3 contains 16 residues. The junction had 7 bases not matched to a gene; V was cut back by 6 bases and J by 1 base. The DNA of the CDR3 is TGTGCCAGCAGGAGGACAGGGGTCGAGTCCTACAATGAGCAGTTCTTC. As protein: CASRRTGVESYNEQFF.

The rearrangement links TRBV4-1 to TRBJ2-7; 9 positions match TRBD1. CDR1 is MGHRA and CDR2 is YSYEKL in the germline V gene. This CDR3 has 14 amino acids. With V trimmed by 3 bases and J by 3 bases, 3 bases remained unmatched. The CDR3 here is CASSQRTGDYEQYF. CDR3 coding DNA: TGCGCCAGCAGCCAGCGGACAGGGGACTACGAGCAGTACTTC.

The rearrangement uses TRBV7-7 and TRBJ2-1; tentatively, D is TRBD1 (6 bases). V was trimmed by 2 bases and J by 2 bases, leaving 16 bases between them. The CDR3 sequence is 17 residues long. Germline CDR1 and CDR2: SSHAT and FNYEAQ (reference sequence). The chain's CDR3 is CASSLSPIGDTYNEQFF. CDR3 coding DNA: TGTGCCAGCAGCTTATCCCCCATAGGGGACACCTACAATGAGCAGTTCTTC.

The V call is TRBV25-1, the J call TRBJ2-7; the match to TRBD2 covers 8 bases. Germline CDR1 MGHDK, CDR2 SYGVNS. The CDR3 runs 14 residues. Unmatched junction bases numbered 7, after V lost 7 bases and J lost 2 bases. The CDR3 nucleotides read TGTGCCAGCATCCCCGGGGGGGGGCCCTACGAGCAGTACTTC. Protein: CASIPGGGPYEQYF.

This chain links TRBV7-9 with TRBJ1-5; tentative D call: TRBD1 (6 bases). Trimming removed 5 bases from V and 5 bases from J, with 13 bases in between. The germline V gene has CDR1 SEHNR and CDR2 FQNEAQ (reference sequence). The CDR3 covers 14 residues. CDR3 region: CASSRGPGDQPQHF. CDR3 DNA: TGTGCCAGCAGCCGGGGGCCGGGGGATCAGCCCCAGCATTTT.

V usage is TRBV29-1 and J usage is TRBJ2-3; 9 positions match TRBD2. V trimming: 3 bases; J trimming: 2 bases; junction bases outside the gene matches: 6. This CDR3 has 15 residues. CDR1 SQVTM and CDR2 ANQGSEA come from the germline V gene. This CDR3 is CSVEPSGAPTDTQYF. The CDR3 DNA is TGCAGCGTTGAGCCTAGCGGGGCCCCCACAGATACGCAGTATTTT.

This sequence joins TRBV6-4 and TRBJ2-1; the match to TRBD2 covers 9 bases. The CDR3 contains 14 residues. Per the germline V gene, CDR1 is MRHNA and CDR2 is SNTAGT. Trimming removed 0 bases from V and 9 bases from J; junction bases left unmatched: 3. The CDR3 loop reads CASSDSGLAPEQFF. The CDR3 region has the DNA TGTGCCAGCAGTGACTCGGGACTAGCTCCTGAGCAGTTCTTC.

The table lists this clone with a count of one. The chain carries TRBV14 and TRBJ2-1, with 7 bases that match TRBD2. V trimming: 5 bases; J trimming: 7 bases; junction bases outside the gene matches: 8. Looked up from germline, CDR1 is SGHDN and CDR2 is FVKESK. This CDR3 contains 14 residues. The CDR3 protein is CASSIGLGGNEQFF. For the CDR3, the DNA is TGTGCCAGCAGCATCGGACTAGGAGGGAATGAGCAGTTCTTC.

This chain links TRBV7-9 with TRBJ1-3; D unresolved. The germline V and J ends were trimmed by 6 bases and 6 bases, with 9 bases remaining between them. The germline V gene encodes CDR1 SEHNR and CDR2 FQNEAQ (reference sequence). The CDR3 extends over 12 amino acids. The CDR3 DNA is TGTGCCAGCAGGGGAAGAGAAAACACCATATATTTT. Amino acid sequence: CASRGRENTIYF.

The chain joins TRBV27 to TRBJ2-7; D may correspond to TRBD1 or TRBD2 (6 bases each). Germline V gene data show CDR1 as MNHEY and CDR2 as SMNVEV (reference sequence). V lost 2 bases and J 5 bases, leaving 13 bases between the germline ends. This CDR3 is 14 amino acids long. CDR3 DNA sequence: TGTGCCAGCAGTTTAACGGGGGCTATCAACGAGCAGTACTTC. This sequence encodes CASSLTGAINEQYF.

The chain has TRBV27 and TRBJ2-2; D uncertain. Trimming took 5 bases from V and 3 from J, leaving 16 bases between them. Germline CDR1 MNHEY, CDR2 SMNVEV (reference sequence). The CDR3 consists of 16 residues. CDR3 DNA: TGTGCCAGCAGTCCCCAGGTCCTGTCTTACACCGGGGAGCTGTTTTTT. This codes for CASSPQVLSYTGELFF.

The chain employs TRBV15 and TRBJ2-7; 7 bases line up with TRBD1. Germline V gene lookup returns CDR1 LNHNV and CDR2 YYDKDF (reference sequence). There are 16 residues in the CDR3. Losses at the gene ends were 0 bases for V and 0 bases for J; bases not matched to a gene: 5. CDR3 residues: CATSRDNRGISYEQYF. The CDR3 nucleotides are TGTGCCACCAGCAGAGATAACAGGGGAATCTCCTACGAGCAGTACTTC.

The chain links TRBV27 to TRBJ1-4; 9 positions agree with TRBD1. V shed 0 bases and J 4 bases; nucleotides not matched to a gene: 6. The CDR3 sequence is 17 residues long. The germline gives CDR1 MNHEY, CDR2 SMNVEV (reference sequence). The CDR3 region has the DNA TGTGCCAGCAGTTTATCGAGAAACAGGGGGCTTAATGAAAAACTGTTTTTT. Its translation is CASSLSRNRGLNEKLFF.

The chain is built from TRBV9 and TRBJ2-1, with D possibly TRBD1 on 5 matching bases. The V gene's germline CDR1 is SGDLS and CDR2 YYNGEE. The V end was cut by 0 bases, the J end by 6 bases, with 7 bases between. This CDR3 is built from 13 residues. The DNA of the CDR3 is TGTGCCAGCAGCGTAGCTGGGGCCAATGAGCAGTTCTTC. As protein: CASSVAGANEQFF.

The chain recombines TRBV4-2 with TRBJ2-3; no reliable D call. The CDR3 length is 12 residues. In germline, CDR1 is LGHNA, CDR2 YNFKEQ. V was clipped by 1 base and J by 4 bases, with 3 bases between them. The chain's CDR3 is CASSQVPDTQYF. In DNA, the CDR3 is TGTGCCAGCAGCCAAGTTCCAGATACGCAGTATTTT.

The chain recombines TRBV19 with TRBJ2-7, with 11 positions matching TRBD1. The CDR3 is 13 residues long. The J segment lost 5 bases and the V segment lost 7 bases, leaving 4 bases of the junction unmatched. Germline V gives CDR1 LNHDA, CDR2 SQIVND (reference sequence). This chain's CDR3 is CASTWTGGNEQYF. CDR3 nucleotide sequence: TGTGCCAGTACCTGGACAGGGGGCAACGAGCAGTACTTC.

Here the CDR3 DNA reads TGTGCCAGCAGCTTATCTCGGTACGAACCGGGCCGCACAGATACGCAGTATTTT. Translated: CASSLSRYEPGRTDTQYF. The V call is TRBV7-2, the J call TRBJ2-3, with no clear D. The V end was cut by 2 bases, the J end by 1 base, with 19 bases between. The CDR3 length is 18 residues. Germline CDR1 reads SGHTA; CDR2 reads FQGNSA.

This chain joins TRBV11-2 and TRBJ1-1; tentatively, D is TRBD1 (5 bases). The CDR3 extends over 14 amino acids. The V end was cut by 6 bases, the J end by 7 bases, with 18 bases between. Germline-derived CDR1 and CDR2 are SGHAT and FQNNGV. The CDR3 loop is CASSTGPGGFEAFF. DNA of the CDR3: TGTGCCAGCAGTACAGGTCCGGGTGGCTTTGAAGCTTTCTTT. Based on the CDR3 plus reference TRBV11-2 and TRBJ1-1, the full variable domain is EAGVAQSPRYKIIEKRQSVAFWCNPISGHATLYWYQQILGQGPKLLIQFQNNGVVDDSQLPKDRFSAERLKGVDSTLKIQPAKLEDSAVYLCASSTGPGGFEAFFGQGTRLTVV.

V usage is TRBV10-3 and J usage is TRBJ1-3, with D possibly being TRBD1 (5 bases). The CDR3 runs 20 residues. Germline values: CDR1 ENHRY, CDR2 SYGVKD. Trimming shortened V by 4 bases and J by 0 bases, and 25 bases separated the two germline ends. The CDR3 spells CAISVDRGGYITISGNTIYF. The CDR3 DNA follows: TGTGCCATCAGTGTCGATAGGGGCGGATACATAACCATCTCTGGAAACACCATATATTTT.

The chain uses TRBV4-1 and TRBJ2-5; D not resolved. The CDR3 extends over 11 amino acids. CDR1 is MGHRA, CDR2 YSYEKL, per germline. Trimming took off 3 bases at V and 4 bases at J, with 3 bases between the two ends. DNA of the CDR3: TGCGCCAGCAGCCATGGAGAGACCCAGTACTTC. This codes for CASSHGETQYF.

The rearrangement uses TRBV19 and TRBJ2-2; TRBD2 is a possible D gene (5 bases). Trimming shortened V by 10 bases and J by 4 bases, and 10 bases separated the two germline ends. Germline-derived CDR1 and CDR2 are LNHDA and SQIVND (reference sequence). CDR3 length: 12 residues. Here the CDR3 reads CAIREGTGELFF. The CDR3, as DNA: TGTGCCATTCGAGAGGGCACCGGGGAGCTGTTTTTT.